This T cell receptor (beta chain) was recovered during a study of blood T cell repertoires in COVID-19. About the study: Researchers got acute and convalescent COVID-19 samples from the United States, Italy and Spain. T cells, B-cell-depleted T cells, or PBMCs provided the cDNA or gDNA that served as material.

Some clones are missing from TCRdb's copy, which holds only in-frame ones; the method was immunoSEQ multiplex PCR. The sample lists 150,000 to 200,000 clones, approximately 91% occurring once. CDR1 and CDR2 from the germline V gene are SQVTM and ANQGSEA. V dropped 0 bases and J dropped 2; count of bases not matched to a gene: 15. The CDR3 sequence is 20 residues long. The gene calls are TRBV29-1 and TRBJ2-3; TRBD2 aligns across 12 bases. The TCR was taken from a man aged 70-80 years with active or convalescent COVID-19. Sequenced material: peripheral blood. This CDR3 reads CSVEDRKFWGTSGPTDTQYF. The CDR3 DNA reads as TGCAGCGTTGAAGACCGCAAATTCTGGGGGACTAGCGGGCCCACAGATACGCAGTATTTT.